What follows are 29 T cell receptor beta chains derived from one specimen sequenced in a study of cytomegalovirus exposure and HLA in healthy donors. The PCR ran on 60 Vbeta and 13 Jbeta primers. Produced via immunoSEQ multiplex PCR; TCRdb's table is partial and in-frame only. The data show around 80,000 clones, with around 84% seen just once and 4% to 5.5% held by the top ten. Sequenced material: PBMCs. The receptors shown here come from a man in his forties or fifties in good health and CMV-seronegative.

CDR3 residues: CASSVRGLAGYEQYF. The CDR3 DNA reads as TGTGCCAGCAGCGTCCGCGGACTAGCGGGATACGAGCAGTACTTC. The chain is built from TRBV9 and TRBJ2-7, with 12 bases matching TRBD2. The length of the CDR3 is 15 residues. J gave up 4 bases and V 2 bases, and 4 bases lay outside the gene matches. Germline lookup yields CDR1 SGDLS and CDR2 YYNGEE.

J is TRBJ2-5 and V is TRBV11-2, with D possibly being TRBD1 (6 bases). V lost 1 base to trimming and J lost 2 bases, with 14 bases between them. Germline values: CDR1 SGHAT, CDR2 FQNNGV. This CDR3 contains 16 residues. Here the CDR3 reads CASSLGTGKGQETQYF. CDR3 nucleotides: TGTGCCAGCAGCTTAGGTACAGGGAAAGGGCAAGAGACCCAGTACTTC.

The rearrangement joins TRBV20-1 to TRBJ2-3; TRBD1 is a possible D gene (5 bases). This CDR3 region has 11 residues. Trimming took off 8 bases at V and 2 bases at J, with 8 bases between the two ends. Germline loops: CDR1 DFQATT, CDR2 SNEGSKA (reference sequence). CDR3 bases: TGCAGTCGCAGGGACACAGATACGCAGTATTTT. Translated, it gives CSRRDTDTQYF.

The rearrangement links TRBV6-1 to TRBJ2-5, with 7 positions matching TRBD2. The V and J ends lost 3 bases and 5 bases, in that order; junction bases with no gene match: 6. This CDR3 comprises 14 residues. The V gene's germline CDR1 is MNHNS and CDR2 SASEGT. CDR3 sequence reads: CASSDGGGWETQYF. The CDR3 DNA reads TGTGCCAGCAGTGATGGGGGGGGGTGGGAGACCCAGTACTTC.

The rearrangement links TRBV13 to TRBJ2-7; 9 nucleotides agree with TRBD2. The germline V gene encodes CDR1 PRHDT and CDR2 FYEKMQ (reference sequence). The CDR3 has 18 residues. V shed 5 bases, J shed 2 bases, and the junction held 16 bases outside the gene matches. CDR3 region: CASSPRGSGSPRPYEQYF. In DNA form, the CDR3 reads TGTGCCAGCAGCCCTCGGGGTAGCGGGAGCCCTCGACCCTACGAGCAGTACTTC.

A single count supports this clone. The chain has TRBV6-1 and TRBJ1-1; D is uncertain. The CDR3 covers 13 residues. The V and J ends lost 11 bases and 1 base respectively, with 14 bases between them. Germline V lookup: CDR1 MNHNS, CDR2 SASEGT. The CDR3 nucleotides read TGTGCCTCTAAGAGTTCGGGGAACACTGAAGCTTTCTTT. It yields the protein CASKSSGNTEAFF.

The chain employs TRBV28 and TRBJ1-1; D is uncertain. The germline gives CDR1 MDHEN, CDR2 SYDVKM. The CDR3 totals 12 residues. V lost 3 bases and J 6 bases, leaving 8 bases between the germline ends. CDR3 bases: TGTGCCAGCAGTTTTAGAGGGCCTGAAGCTTTCTTT. It is translated as CASSFRGPEAFF.

V usage is TRBV2 and J usage is TRBJ2-7, with 7 bases lining up with TRBD1. The junction had 6 bases not matched to a gene; V was cut back by 3 bases and J by 1 base. Germline V CDR1 and CDR2: SNHLY, FYNNEI. This CDR3 is built from 15 residues. CDR3 in amino acids: CASSDLQGKSYEQYF. As DNA, the CDR3 is TGTGCCAGCAGTGACCTACAGGGGAAATCCTACGAGCAGTACTTC.

This chain links TRBV27 with TRBJ2-1; 7 nucleotides match TRBD1. V lost 2 bases, J lost 8 bases, and 6 bases stayed unmatched. The CDR3 consists of 14 residues. Germline CDR1 reads MNHEY; CDR2 reads SMNVEV (reference sequence). DNA of the CDR3: TGTGCCAGCAGTTTAGTGCCAGGGGGTGATGAGCAGTTCTTC. Translating gives CASSLVPGGDEQFF.

The chain combines TRBV30 with TRBJ2-7, with D maybe TRBD2 (7 bases). The CDR3 contains 13 residues. Germline values: CDR1 GTSNPN, CDR2 SVGIG (reference sequence). Trimming shortened V by 0 bases and J by 6 bases, and 12 bases separated the two germline ends. The CDR3 sequence is CAWSVGGGFEQYF. CDR3 in DNA: TGTGCCTGGAGTGTAGGGGGGGGGTTCGAGCAGTACTTC.

The CDR3 loop reads CASSPYSEPSYEQYF. The CDR3 DNA sequence: TGTGCCAGCAGCCCGTATTCGGAGCCCTCCTACGAGCAGTACTTC. The genes are TRBV13 and TRBJ2-5, with D unresolved. The J call may be wrong; the DNA end is better matched by TRBJ2-7. This CDR3 contains 15 residues. The germline CDR1 and CDR2 sequences are PRHDT and FYEKMQ (reference sequence).

The rearrangement joins TRBV2 to TRBJ1-1; TRBD1 is a possible D gene (5 bases). Germline V gives CDR1 SNHLY, CDR2 FYNNEI. The CDR3 has 17 amino acids. The ends were cut back, 8 bases at V and 9 bases at J, with 31 bases in the middle. The CDR3 here is CASLISDTGPHRHQAFF. The CDR3, as DNA: TGTGCCAGCCTAATATCGGACACAGGACCCCACAGACACCAAGCTTTCTTT.

This chain links TRBV5-6 with TRBJ2-7, with D perhaps TRBD2 (5 bases). In germline, CDR1 is SGHDT, CDR2 YYEEEE. The CDR3 covers 14 residues. Trimming removed 5 bases from V and 2 bases from J, with 14 bases in between. Here the CDR3 reads CASSPTGETYEQYF. The CDR3 nucleotides read TGTGCCAGCAGTCCGACCGGGGAAACCTACGAGCAGTACTTC.

This clone appeared a few times. This sequence joins TRBV6-1 and TRBJ1-5, with 8 bases lining up with TRBD1. V dropped 7 bases and J dropped 4; count of bases not matched to a gene: 3. CDR1 and CDR2 (germline): MNHNS, SASEGT. The CDR3 runs to 13 residues. The DNA for the CDR3 is TGTGCCAGCACCGGACAGGGTAATCAGCCCCAGCATTTT. It codes for CASTGQGNQPQHF.

This CDR3 is CATSLSTQGEQYF. The CDR3, as DNA: TGTGCCACCAGCCTCTCCACGCAGGGCGAGCAGTACTTC. The chain has TRBV15 and TRBJ2-7; D is possibly TRBD1 (5 bases). Trimming stripped 5 bases from V and 6 bases from J, with 14 bases between. Germline assignment: CDR1 LNHNV and CDR2 YYDKDF (reference sequence). The CDR3 has 13 residues.

This clone turned up a few times. This sequence joins TRBV29-1 and TRBJ2-3; tentative D call: TRBD2 (5 bases). V lost 4 bases and J 1 base, leaving 15 bases between the germline ends. The germline V gene encodes CDR1 SQVTM and CDR2 ANQGSEA. CDR3 length equals 15 residues. The DNA for the CDR3 is TGCAGCGTTGCCGACGCTCGCGGGCGCACAGATACGCAGTATTTT. This sequence encodes CSVADARGRTDTQYF.

The chain uses TRBV7-9 and TRBJ1-1; D unresolved. The ends were cut back, 5 bases at V and 7 bases at J, with 14 bases in the middle. The germline V gene encodes CDR1 SEHNR and CDR2 FQNEAQ (reference sequence). CDR3 length: 13 amino acids. The CDR3 region is CASSPAVGDEAFF. The CDR3 DNA is TGTGCCAGCAGCCCCGCGGTGGGAGATGAAGCTTTCTTT.

The chain joins TRBV7-2 to TRBJ1-1; D not certain. V lost 3 bases, J lost 1 base, and 6 bases lay in between. The CDR3 contains 13 residues. Germline values: CDR1 SGHTA, CDR2 FQGNSA. CDR3 region: CASSLLQNTEAFF. The CDR3 DNA sequence: TGTGCCAGCAGCTTGTTACAGAACACTGAAGCTTTCTTT.

This clone was observed a few times. The chain has TRBV5-1 and TRBJ2-7; perhaps TRBD2 as D (6 bases). Looked up from germline, CDR1 is SGHRS and CDR2 is YFSETQ. The CDR3 consists of 15 residues. The ends were cut back, 1 base at V and 3 bases at J, with 14 bases in the middle. CDR3 in DNA: TGCGCCAGCAGCTTGATGGGGGGTTCCAACTACGAGCAGTACTTC. Protein product: CASSLMGGSNYEQYF.

This clone was picked up a small number of times. The chain carries TRBV28 and TRBJ2-7; weak D call: TRBD2 (6 bases). The length of the CDR3 is 12 residues. Looked up from germline, CDR1 is MDHEN and CDR2 is SYDVKM. Trimming cost V 3 bases and J 13 bases, with 16 bases left between them. CDR3 in amino acids: CASSFRNRDFYF. The CDR3 DNA reads as TGTGCCAGCAGTTTCCGAAACCGGGACTTTTACTTC.

This sequence joins TRBV30 and TRBJ1-2, with 7 positions matching TRBD1. Trimming removed 7 bases from V and 7 bases from J; junction bases left unmatched: 3. CDR3 length equals 10 residues. The V gene's germline CDR1 is GTSNPN and CDR2 SVGIG (reference sequence). CDR3 sequence: CALTGRGYTF. The CDR3 nucleotides read TGTGCCTTGACAGGGCGTGGCTACACCTTC. Together with reference TRBV30 and TRBJ1-2, the CDR3 gives the full variable domain: SQTIHQWPATLVQPVGSPLSLECTVEGTSNPNLYWYRQAAGRGLQLLFYSVGIGQISSEVPQNLSASRPQDRQFILSSKKLLLSDSGFYLCALTGRGYTFGSGTRLTVV.

The J gene is TRBJ2-5, the V gene TRBV27, with D perhaps TRBD1 (6 bases). The V end lost 6 bases, the J end lost 5 bases, and 19 bases lay between the germline ends. Germline V gene data show CDR1 as MNHEY and CDR2 as SMNVEV (reference sequence). The CDR3 consists of 15 residues. The CDR3 region is CASSSTRTALETQYF. The CDR3 nucleotides read TGTGCCAGCAGCTCCACACGGACAGCGCTGGAGACCCAGTACTTC.

This chain joins TRBV25-1 and TRBJ1-4, with TRBD1 matching over 7 bases. Per germline, CDR1 MGHDK and CDR2 SYGVNS. CDR3 length equals 17 residues. J was trimmed by 5 bases and V by 1 base; bases with no gene match: 10. The CDR3 DNA reads as TGTGCCAGCAGTGAATCCCGGCTAGCAGGGGGAAATGAAAAACTGTTTTTT. It translates to CASSESRLAGGNEKLFF.

The rearrangement links TRBV7-3 to TRBJ2-5; 8 bases fit TRBD1. CDR1 and CDR2 from the germline V gene are SGHTA and FQGTGA. Germline trimming cut 4 bases from V and 6 bases from J; bases unmatched to any gene: 10. The CDR3 covers 15 residues. This CDR3 reads CASSSDRDRHQTQYF. The DNA for the CDR3 is TGTGCCAGCAGCTCCGACCGGGACAGGCACCAGACCCAGTACTTC. Drawing the rest from reference TRBV7-3 and TRBJ2-5, the complete variable domain is GAGVSQTPSNKVTEKGKYVELRCDPISGHTALYWYRQSLGQGPEFLIYFQGTGAADDSGLPNDRFFAVRPEGSVSTLKIQRTERGDSAVYLCASSSDRDRHQTQYFGPGTRLLVL.

V usage is TRBV7-2 and J usage is TRBJ2-7; TRBD2 agrees at 11 bases. There are 14 residues in the CDR3. J was trimmed by 4 bases and V by 6 bases; bases with no gene match: 5. Germline values: CDR1 SGHTA, CDR2 FQGNSA. The CDR3 DNA sequence: TGTGCCAGCAGATATTCTAGCGGGAGGTACGAGCAGTACTTC. It yields the protein CASRYSSGRYEQYF.

About this clone itself: This specimen includes other DNA sequences encoding the same CDR3. This chain connects TRBV28 to TRBJ1-5; 7 bases are shared with TRBD1. The CDR3 spans 13 residues. J gave up 3 bases and V 8 bases, and 4 bases lay outside the gene matches. Germline-derived CDR1 and CDR2 are MDHEN and SYDVKM. The CDR3 loop is CASRDRDNQPQHF. The CDR3 nucleotides are TGTGCCAGCCGGGACAGAGACAATCAGCCCCAGCATTTT.

The J gene is TRBJ2-3, the V gene TRBV6-6; D is undetermined. Germline CDR1 MNHNY, CDR2 SVGAGI (reference sequence). There are 13 residues in the CDR3. Trimming took off 2 bases at V and 0 bases at J, with 3 bases between the two ends. Here the CDR3 DNA reads TGTGCCAGCAGTTACGCGAGCACAGATACGCAGTATTTT. Translating gives CASSYASTDTQYF.

The J gene is TRBJ2-1, the V gene TRBV29-1; D remains ambiguous. This CDR3 has 14 residues. Trimming took 4 bases from V and 9 from J, leaving 19 bases between them. Germline CDR1 and CDR2: SQVTM and ANQGSEA. The CDR3 loop is CSVGQNPLVREQFF. For the CDR3, the DNA is TGCAGCGTTGGGCAGAATCCTCTCGTACGTGAGCAGTTCTTC.

This clone has just one count. One junction end disagrees with the germline gene, perhaps due to a read error. V gene TRBV7-8 combines with J gene TRBJ1-2, with D unclear. Germline lookup yields CDR1 SGHVS and CDR2 FQNEAQ. The CDR3 runs 13 residues. CDR3 sequence: CASSPGLIYGYAF. Here the CDR3 DNA reads TGTGCCAGCAGCCCCGGACTCATATATGGCTACGCCTTC.